A selection of T cell receptor beta chains follows, all from one sample in a study of T cell repertoires in cytomegalovirus infection. TCRdb processed the reads anew with MiXCR; each CDR3 protein has one entry. The sample has 480,000 or so distinct CDR3 sequences, about 10% seen once; the top ten hold roughly a tenth. The sequenced material came from PBMCs. The receptors derive from a human donor in good health (CMV status not recorded). Some clones in this sample may be carry-over from other donors' samples. The CDR3 runs from the conserved cysteine through the conserved F or W. D genes are given only for firm matches. Not all rows give a size; the values are once, few, many and, for expanded clones, a class.

v_gene	len	j_gene	d_gene	abundance	CDR3aa	CDR3nt
TRBV6-6	11	TRBJ1-1	-	many	CASDHNTEAFF	TGTGCCAGCGATCATAACACTGAAGCTTTCTTT
TRBV14	16	TRBJ1-2	TRBD1	many	CASSQDRGDRVYGYTF	TGTGCCAGCAGCCAAGATAGAGGGGACAGGGTCTATGGCTACACCTTC
TRBV30	14	TRBJ2-5	TRBD2	-	CAWRTSGTQETQYF	TGTGCCTGGAGGACTAGCGGGACTCAAGAGACCCAGTACTTC
TRBV7-6	18	TRBJ2-5	-	many	CASSPYTGMTPGKETQYF	TGTGCCAGCAGCCCCTATACCGGGATGACACCGGGAAAAGAGACCCAGTACTTC
TRBV4-1	14	TRBJ2-2	-	many	CASSQVGSRRELFF	TGCGCCAGCAGCCAAGTCGGGAGCCGACGGGAGCTGTTTTTT
TRBV12-3/TRBV12-4	14	TRBJ1-1	TRBD1	many	CASRRTGRGGEAFF	TGTGCCAGCAGGCGGACAGGGAGAGGTGGTGAAGCTTTCTTT
TRBV7-8	16	TRBJ2-3	TRBD2	many	CASSKRAGGVGDTQYF	TGTGCCAGCAGCAAACGGGCGGGAGGGGTAGGAGATACGCAGTATTTT
TRBV5-1	16	TRBJ2-1	-	many	CASSLAQGSSYNEQFF	TGCGCCAGCAGCCTCGCCCAAGGAAGCTCCTACAATGAGCAGTTCTTC
TRBV4-1	15	TRBJ1-4	-	many	CASSQGQRFNEKLFF	TGCGCCAGCAGCCAAGGGCAACGTTTTAATGAAAAACTGTTTTTT
TRBV19	14	TRBJ2-2	TRBD2	many	CASSFSGADGELFF	TGTGCCAGTAGTTTTAGCGGGGCCGACGGGGAGCTGTTTTTT
TRBV6-6	13	TRBJ2-7	TRBD2	few	CASNRQTGGEQYF	TGTGCCAGCAACAGACAGACGGGGGGCGAGCAGTACTTC
TRBV11-2	15	TRBJ2-7	-	few	CASSANRGTGGGQYF	TGTGCCAGCAGCGCAAACAGGGGAACCGGCGGGGGGCAGTACTTC
TRBV9	15	TRBJ1-2	TRBD1	few	CASSLRERGQVGYTF	TGTGCCAGCAGCCTTAGGGAAAGGGGGCAAGTTGGCTACACCTTC
TRBV20-1	15	TRBJ2-3	TRBD2	many	CSASGRFGSSDTQYF	TGCAGTGCTAGCGGGAGGTTTGGGTCTTCAGATACGCAGTATTTT
TRBV7-9	13	TRBJ2-1	TRBD2	few	CAISRGRKNEQFF	TGTGCCATTTCGCGCGGGAGGAAGAATGAGCAGTTCTTC
TRBV7-2	13	TRBJ1-5	-	many	CASSLRPDQPQHF	TGTGCCAGCAGCTTACGTCCTGATCAGCCCCAGCATTTT
TRBV20-1	15	TRBJ1-1	-	many	CSARGHSLRASEAFF	TGCAGTGCTAGAGGGCACTCGCTCAGGGCTAGTGAAGCTTTCTTT
TRBV2	17	TRBJ1-5	-	-	CASSEWGTWNSNQPQHF	TGTGCCAGCAGTGAATGGGGTACTTGGAATAGCAATCAGCCCCAGCATTTT
TRBV27	14	TRBJ1-4	-	many	CASSFSGVNEKLFF	TGTGCCAGCAGTTTTTCAGGGGTTAATGAAAAACTGTTTTTT
TRBV20-1	15	TRBJ2-7	TRBD2	few	CSVSTSGRTLGEQYF	TGCAGTGTCTCGACTAGCGGGAGGACTCTCGGCGAGCAGTACTTC
TRBV7-9	13	TRBJ1-6	-	many	CASSLRSDSPLHF	TGTGCCAGCAGCTTACGCAGCGATTCACCCCTCCACTTT
TRBV10-1	16	TRBJ2-7	-	-	CASSDVQILFTYEQYF	TGCGCCAGCAGTGATGTCCAGATCCTTTTTACCTACGAGCAGTACTTC
TRBV18	15	TRBJ2-7	TRBD1	many	CASSPGQGVSYEQYF	TGTGCCAGCTCACCCGGACAGGGGGTTTCCTACGAGCAGTACTTC
TRBV7-9	17	TRBJ1-6	-	many	CASSSTRSGSYNSPLHF	TGTGCCAGCAGCTCCACGAGGAGTGGCTCCTATAATTCACCCCTCCACTTT
TRBV3-1	17	TRBJ2-1	TRBD2	-	CASSRIAGDTAYNEQFF	TGTGCCAGCAGCCGGATAGCGGGGGATACCGCGTACAATGAGCAGTTCTTC
TRBV6-1	16	TRBJ1-4	-	many	CASSLLGGGPNEKLFF	TGTGCCAGCAGCCTACTCGGCGGGGGTCCAAATGAAAAACTGTTTTTT
TRBV13	18	TRBJ2-4	-	-	CASSLAIDIHGAKNIQYF	TGTGCCAGCAGCTTAGCGATCGACATTCACGGCGCCAAAAACATTCAGTACTTC
TRBV3-1	14	TRBJ2-7	-	few	CASSQDRAVHEQYF	TGTGCCAGCAGCCAAGATAGGGCCGTCCACGAGCAGTACTTC
TRBV27	17	TRBJ2-3	-	many	CASSKRVRDTNEDTQYF	TGTGCCAGCAGTAAACGAGTCCGGGACACAAATGAAGATACGCAGTATTTT
TRBV6-5	14	TRBJ1-4	-	-	CASSSPRGNEKLFF	TGTGCCAGCAGTTCCCCCCGGGGTAATGAAAAACTGTTTTTT
TRBV7-9	12	TRBJ2-1	-	many	CASSLGTLASFF	TGTGCCAGCAGCTTAGGGACTCTTGCTAGCTTCTTC
TRBV11-1	12	TRBJ2-1	-	many	CASSLQGSEQFF	TGTGCCAGCAGCCTCCAGGGGAGCGAGCAGTTCTTC
TRBV5-5	13	TRBJ1-1	-	-	CASSLDIWPEAFF	TGTGCCAGCAGCCTTGATATTTGGCCTGAAGCTTTCTTT
TRBV30	12	TRBJ1-2	-	many	CAWTGVRYGYTF	TGTGCCTGGACAGGAGTCCGCTATGGCTACACCTTC
TRBV29-1	13	TRBJ2-2	-	-	CSGRAWLSGELFF	TGCAGCGGAAGGGCCTGGCTTTCCGGGGAGCTGTTTTTT
TRBV19	12	TRBJ1-2	TRBD1	-	CASTSGGYGYTF	TGTGCCAGTACCTCAGGGGGCTATGGCTACACCTTC
TRBV7-9	16	TRBJ2-3	-	-	CASSLWAEGRTDTQYF	TGTGCCAGCAGCTTATGGGCGGAAGGGAGGACAGATACGCAGTATTTT